This T cell receptor beta chain was recovered during a study of blood T cells in healthy people across ages. Study-wide results and caveats: The lack of PBMC sorting stopped any conclusive naive versus antigen-experienced comparison. Investigators viewed diversity estimates from one million T cells as underestimates, the study reported.

PCR was performed a second time for about 7 to 11 cycles using a sample-barcoded 5' primer and a J-beta primer mix. TCRdb called the 5' RACE reads again in MiXCR, with one record for every CDR3 protein. The table records approximately 900,000 distinct CDR3 sequences, around 49% of them present only once. A note on this clonotype: Its antigen is not identified.

Healthy individuals of Caucasian origin from Russia, aged about 6 to 95, served as donors. Donors each provided 9.5 to 10 milliliters of peripheral blood. The sample comprised blood. The sequence derives from a man under 40 in good health.

This CDR3 reads CASSLGRAPGQETQYF. Here the CDR3 DNA reads TGTGCCAGCAGCTTGGGTCGGGCCCCGGGGCAAGAGACCCAGTACTTC. This chain joins TRBV5-5 and TRBJ2-5, with D maybe TRBD2 (5 bases). V was trimmed by 0 bases and J by 2 bases, leaving 14 bases between them. From germline, CDR1 is SGHKS and CDR2 YYEKEE (reference sequence). This CDR3 contains 16 residues. Filled out from reference TRBV5-5 and TRBJ2-5, the complete variable domain reads DAGVTQSPTHLIKTRGQQVTLRCSPISGHKSVSWYQQVLGQGPQFIFQYYEKEERGRGNFPDRFSARQFPNYSSELNVNALLLGDSALYLCASSLGRAPGQETQYFGPGTRLLVL.